The clone carrying this T cell receptor beta chain was seen repeatedly, ten times or more. The antigen remains undetermined. This record belongs to a study of T-cell memory formation after mild COVID-19. Study overall: The study found TCR clusters largely donor specific. Study conclusions and caveats: Pre-infection memory already had some responding clones, implying cross-reactive memory joined. Clones that shrank (day 15 to 85) were balanced CD4/CD8, whereas later expanders leaned CD4+.

The CDR3 length is 16 residues. Germline loops: CDR1 SGDLS, CDR2 YYNGEE. With V trimmed by 2 bases and J by 3 bases, 3 bases remained unmatched. A 5'RACE reaction primed in the constant segment made cDNA libraries of TCR alpha and TCR beta, and these carried sample barcodes and UMIs. Using its own MiXCR run on the 5' RACE reads, TCRdb lists one record per CDR3 protein. The repertoire has 44,000 or so distinct CDR3 sequences, nearly 9.5% of them found once; the top ten carry 10% to 15%. This sequence originates from an adult woman who had mild COVID-19 (a few samples of this study predate the infection). Cell type and time point are not known. Sequenced sample: PBMCs or a T cell subset sorted from them (not recorded which). The chain combines TRBV9 with TRBJ2-3; 13 nucleotides agree with TRBD2. The CDR3 coding sequence is TGTGCCAGCAGCGTGGGGACTAGCGGGACTACAGATACGCAGTATTTT. Protein product: CASSVGTSGTTDTQYF.